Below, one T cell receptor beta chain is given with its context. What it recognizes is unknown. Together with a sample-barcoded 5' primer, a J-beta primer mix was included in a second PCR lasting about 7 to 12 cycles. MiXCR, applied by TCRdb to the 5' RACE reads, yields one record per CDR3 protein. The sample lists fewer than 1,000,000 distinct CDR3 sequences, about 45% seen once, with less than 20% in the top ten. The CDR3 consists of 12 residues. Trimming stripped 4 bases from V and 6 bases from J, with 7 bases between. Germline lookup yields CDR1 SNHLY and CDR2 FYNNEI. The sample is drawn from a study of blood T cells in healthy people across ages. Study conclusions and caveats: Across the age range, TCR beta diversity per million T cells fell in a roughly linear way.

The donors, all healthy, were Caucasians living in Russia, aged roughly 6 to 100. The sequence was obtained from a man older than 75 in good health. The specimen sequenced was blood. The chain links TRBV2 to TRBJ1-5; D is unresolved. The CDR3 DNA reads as TGTGCCAGCAGTGGAGAGCTTCAGCCCCAGCATTTT. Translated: CASSGELQPQHF.